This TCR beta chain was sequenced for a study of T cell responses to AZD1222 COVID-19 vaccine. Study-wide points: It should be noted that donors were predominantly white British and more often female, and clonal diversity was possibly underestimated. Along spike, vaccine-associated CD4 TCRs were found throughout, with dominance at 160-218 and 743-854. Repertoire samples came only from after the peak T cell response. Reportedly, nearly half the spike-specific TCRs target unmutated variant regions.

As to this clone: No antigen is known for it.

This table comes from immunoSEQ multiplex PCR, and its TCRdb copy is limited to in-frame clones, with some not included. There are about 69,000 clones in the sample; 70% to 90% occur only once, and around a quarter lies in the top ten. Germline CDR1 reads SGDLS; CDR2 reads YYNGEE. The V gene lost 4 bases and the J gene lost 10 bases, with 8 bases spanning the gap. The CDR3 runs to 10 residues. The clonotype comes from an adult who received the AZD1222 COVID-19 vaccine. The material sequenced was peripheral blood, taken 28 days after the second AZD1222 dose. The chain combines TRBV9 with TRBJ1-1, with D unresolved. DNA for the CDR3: TGTGCCAGCAGCCTCCGTCCAGCTTTCTTT. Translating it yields CASSLRPAFF.